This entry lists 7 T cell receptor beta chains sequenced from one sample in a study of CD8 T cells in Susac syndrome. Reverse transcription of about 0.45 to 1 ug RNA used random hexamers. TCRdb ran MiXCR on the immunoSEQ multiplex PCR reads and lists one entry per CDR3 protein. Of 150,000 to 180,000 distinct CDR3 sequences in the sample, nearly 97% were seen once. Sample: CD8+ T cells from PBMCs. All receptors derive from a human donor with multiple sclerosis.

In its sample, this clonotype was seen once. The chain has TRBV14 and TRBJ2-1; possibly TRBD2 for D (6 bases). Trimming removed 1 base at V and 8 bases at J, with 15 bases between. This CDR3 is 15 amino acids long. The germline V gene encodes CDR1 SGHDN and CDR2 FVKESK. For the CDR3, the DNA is TGTGCCAGCAGCCAAGTGGACTACCGTCCGGATGAGCAGTTCTTC. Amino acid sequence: CASSQVDYRPDEQFF.

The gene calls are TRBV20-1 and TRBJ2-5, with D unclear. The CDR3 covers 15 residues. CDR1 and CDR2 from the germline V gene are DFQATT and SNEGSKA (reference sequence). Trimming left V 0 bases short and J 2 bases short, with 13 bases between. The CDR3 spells CSAREKNRRQETQYF. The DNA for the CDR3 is TGCAGTGCTAGAGAGAAGAACAGAAGACAAGAGACCCAGTACTTC.

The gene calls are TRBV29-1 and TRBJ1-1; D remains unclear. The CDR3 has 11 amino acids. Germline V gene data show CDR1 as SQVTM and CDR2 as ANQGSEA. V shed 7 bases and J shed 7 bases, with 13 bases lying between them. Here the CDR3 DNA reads TGCAGCGCCCAAGGTACGCTTGAAGCTTTCTTT. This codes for CSAQGTLEAFF.

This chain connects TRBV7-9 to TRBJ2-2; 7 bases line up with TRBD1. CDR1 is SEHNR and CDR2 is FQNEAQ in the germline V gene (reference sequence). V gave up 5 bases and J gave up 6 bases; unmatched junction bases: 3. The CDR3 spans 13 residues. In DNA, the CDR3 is TGTGCCAGCAGCCCGGGGACAGCCGGGGAGCTGTTTTTT. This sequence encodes CASSPGTAGELFF.

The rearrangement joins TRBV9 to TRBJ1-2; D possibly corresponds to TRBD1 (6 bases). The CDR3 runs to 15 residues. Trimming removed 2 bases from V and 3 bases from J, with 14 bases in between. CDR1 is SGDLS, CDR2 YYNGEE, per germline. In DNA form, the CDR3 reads TGTGCCAGCAGCGTTAGTACAGGGCAGGACTATGGCTACACCTTC. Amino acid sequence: CASSVSTGQDYGYTF. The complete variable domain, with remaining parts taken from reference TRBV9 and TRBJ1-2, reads DSGVTQTPKHLITATGQRVTLRCSPRSGDLSVYWYQQSLDQGLQFLIQYYNGEERAKGNILERFSAQQFPDLHSELNLSSLELGDSALYFCASSVSTGQDYGYTFGSGTRLTVV.

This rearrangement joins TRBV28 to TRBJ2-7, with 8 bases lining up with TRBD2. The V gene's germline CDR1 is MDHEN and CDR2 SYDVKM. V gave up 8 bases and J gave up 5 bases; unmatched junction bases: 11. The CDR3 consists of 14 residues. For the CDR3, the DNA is TGTGCCAGCGGGCGGGGGGCTGGGCGCCACGAGCAGTACTTC. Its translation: CASGRGAGRHEQYF.

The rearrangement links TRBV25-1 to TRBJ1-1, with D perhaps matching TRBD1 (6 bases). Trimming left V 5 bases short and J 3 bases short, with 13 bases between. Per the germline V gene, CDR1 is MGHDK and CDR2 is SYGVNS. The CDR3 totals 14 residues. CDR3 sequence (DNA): TGTGCCAGCAGTCAACAGGGCCTACACACTGAAGCTTTCTTT. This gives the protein CASSQQGLHTEAFF.